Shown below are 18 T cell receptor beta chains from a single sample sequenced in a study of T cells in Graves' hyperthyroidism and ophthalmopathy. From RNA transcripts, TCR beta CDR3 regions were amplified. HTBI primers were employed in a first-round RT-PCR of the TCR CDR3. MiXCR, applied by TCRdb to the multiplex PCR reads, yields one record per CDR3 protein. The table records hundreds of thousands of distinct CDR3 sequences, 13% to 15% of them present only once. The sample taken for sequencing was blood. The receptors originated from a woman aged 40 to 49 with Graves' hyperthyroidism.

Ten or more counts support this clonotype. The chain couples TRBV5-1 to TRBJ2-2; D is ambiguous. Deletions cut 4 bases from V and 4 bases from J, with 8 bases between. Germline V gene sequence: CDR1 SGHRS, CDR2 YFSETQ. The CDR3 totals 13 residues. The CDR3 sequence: CASSPGGTGELFF. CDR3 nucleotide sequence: TGCGCCAGCAGCCCCGGCGGCACCGGGGAGCTGTTTTTT.

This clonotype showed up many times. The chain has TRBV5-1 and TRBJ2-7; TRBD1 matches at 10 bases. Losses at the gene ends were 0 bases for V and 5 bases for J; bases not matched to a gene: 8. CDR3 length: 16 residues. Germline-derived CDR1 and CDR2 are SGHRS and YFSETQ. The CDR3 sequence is CASSLVSGQGGHEQYF. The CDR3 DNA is TGCGCCAGCAGCTTGGTATCCGGACAGGGGGGTCACGAGCAGTACTTC.

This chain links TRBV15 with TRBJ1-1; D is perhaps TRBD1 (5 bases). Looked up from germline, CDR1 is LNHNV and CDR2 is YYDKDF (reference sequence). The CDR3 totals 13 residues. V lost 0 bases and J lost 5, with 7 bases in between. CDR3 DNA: TGTGCCACCAGCAGAGAACGGGGGACTGAAGCTTTCTTT. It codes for CATSRERGTEAFF.

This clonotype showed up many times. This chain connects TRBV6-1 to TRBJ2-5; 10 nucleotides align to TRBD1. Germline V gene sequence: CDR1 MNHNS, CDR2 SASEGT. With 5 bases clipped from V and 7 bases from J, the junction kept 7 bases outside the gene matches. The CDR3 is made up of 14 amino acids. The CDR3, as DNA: TGTGCCAGCAGTCGGGACAGGGGCATGGGGACCCAGTACTTC. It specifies CASSRDRGMGTQYF.

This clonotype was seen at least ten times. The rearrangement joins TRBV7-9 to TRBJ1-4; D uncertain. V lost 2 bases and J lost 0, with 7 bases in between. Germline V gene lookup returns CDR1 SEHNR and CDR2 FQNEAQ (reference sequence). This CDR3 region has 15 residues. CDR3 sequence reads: CASSLPGPTNEKLFF. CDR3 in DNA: TGTGCCAGCAGCTTACCAGGACCAACTAATGAAAAACTGTTTTTT.

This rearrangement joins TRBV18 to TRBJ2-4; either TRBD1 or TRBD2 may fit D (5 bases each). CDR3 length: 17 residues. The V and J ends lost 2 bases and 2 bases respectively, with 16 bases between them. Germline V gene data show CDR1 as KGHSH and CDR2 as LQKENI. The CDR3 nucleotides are TGTGCCAGCTCACCATATACCAGGGACCTCACCAAAAACATTCAGTACTTC. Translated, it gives CASSPYTRDLTKNIQYF.

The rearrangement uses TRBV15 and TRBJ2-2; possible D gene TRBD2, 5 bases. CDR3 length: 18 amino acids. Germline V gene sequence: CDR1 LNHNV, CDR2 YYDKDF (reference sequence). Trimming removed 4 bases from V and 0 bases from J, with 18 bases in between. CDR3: CATSKSSFGEANTGELFF. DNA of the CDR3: TGTGCCACCAGCAAATCCTCTTTCGGGGAAGCGAACACCGGGGAGCTGTTTTTT.

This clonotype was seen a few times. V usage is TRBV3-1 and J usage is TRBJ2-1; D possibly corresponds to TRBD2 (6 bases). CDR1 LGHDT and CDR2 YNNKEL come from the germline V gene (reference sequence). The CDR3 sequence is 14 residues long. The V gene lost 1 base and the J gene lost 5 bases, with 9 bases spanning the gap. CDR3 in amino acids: CASSQASGHNEQFF. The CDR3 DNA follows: TGTGCCAGCAGCCAAGCCAGCGGGCACAATGAGCAGTTCTTC.

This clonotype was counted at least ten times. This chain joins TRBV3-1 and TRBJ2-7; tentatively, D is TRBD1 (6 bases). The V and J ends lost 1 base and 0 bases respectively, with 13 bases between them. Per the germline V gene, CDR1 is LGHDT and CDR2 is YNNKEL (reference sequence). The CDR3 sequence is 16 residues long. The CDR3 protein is CASSQGQVFSSYEQYF. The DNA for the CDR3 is TGTGCCAGCAGCCAAGGACAGGTCTTCAGCTCCTACGAGCAGTACTTC.

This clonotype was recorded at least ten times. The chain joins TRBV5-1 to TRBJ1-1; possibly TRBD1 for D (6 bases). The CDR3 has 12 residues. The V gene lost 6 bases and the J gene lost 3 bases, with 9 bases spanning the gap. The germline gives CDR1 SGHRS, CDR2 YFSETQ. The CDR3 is CASKKGDTEAFF. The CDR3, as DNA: TGCGCCAGCAAGAAGGGGGACACTGAAGCTTTCTTT.

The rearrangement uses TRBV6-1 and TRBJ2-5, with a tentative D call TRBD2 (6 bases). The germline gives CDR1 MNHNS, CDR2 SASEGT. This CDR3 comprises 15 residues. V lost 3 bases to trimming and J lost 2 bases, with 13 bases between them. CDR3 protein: CASSETGGAQETQYF. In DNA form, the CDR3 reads TGTGCCAGCAGTGAGACTGGCGGGGCTCAAGAGACCCAGTACTTC.

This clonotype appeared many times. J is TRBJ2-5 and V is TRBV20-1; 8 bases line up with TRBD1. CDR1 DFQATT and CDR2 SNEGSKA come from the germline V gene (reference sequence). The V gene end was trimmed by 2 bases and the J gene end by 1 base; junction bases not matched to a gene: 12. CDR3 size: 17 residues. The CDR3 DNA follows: TGCAGTGCTAGACCCCGGACAGGGTTTGGCCCCCAAGAGACCCAGTACTTC. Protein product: CSARPRTGFGPQETQYF.

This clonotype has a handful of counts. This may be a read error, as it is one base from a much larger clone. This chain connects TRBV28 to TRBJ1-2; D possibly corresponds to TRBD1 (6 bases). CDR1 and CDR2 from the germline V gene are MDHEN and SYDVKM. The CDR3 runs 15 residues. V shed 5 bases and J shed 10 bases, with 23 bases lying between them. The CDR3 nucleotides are TGTGCCAGCAGTCGGACGGGGGGCGAAGTGTTGGACTACACCTTC. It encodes CASSRTGGEVLDYTF.

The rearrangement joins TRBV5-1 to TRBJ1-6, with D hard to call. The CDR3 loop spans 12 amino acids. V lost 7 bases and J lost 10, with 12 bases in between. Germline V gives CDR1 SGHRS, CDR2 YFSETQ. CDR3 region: CASAMGDSPLHF. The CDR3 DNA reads TGCGCCAGCGCGATGGGTGACTCACCCCTCCACTTT.

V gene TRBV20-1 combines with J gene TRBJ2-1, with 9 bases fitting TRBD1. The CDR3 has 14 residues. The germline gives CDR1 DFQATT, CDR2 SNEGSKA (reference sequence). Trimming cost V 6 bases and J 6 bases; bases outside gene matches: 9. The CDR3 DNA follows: TGCAGTGCGCGAACAGGGGGCGGATTCAATGAGCAGTTCTTC. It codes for CSARTGGGFNEQFF.

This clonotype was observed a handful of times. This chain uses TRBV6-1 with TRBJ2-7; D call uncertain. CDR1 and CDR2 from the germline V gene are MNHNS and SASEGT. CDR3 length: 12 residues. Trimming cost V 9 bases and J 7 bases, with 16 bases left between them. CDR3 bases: TGTGCCAGTTATGAGGACCGCCCGGAGCAGTACTTC. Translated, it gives CASYEDRPEQYF.

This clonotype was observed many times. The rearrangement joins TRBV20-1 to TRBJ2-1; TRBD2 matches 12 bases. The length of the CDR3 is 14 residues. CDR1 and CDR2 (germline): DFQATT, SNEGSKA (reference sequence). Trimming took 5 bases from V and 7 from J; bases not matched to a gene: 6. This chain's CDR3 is CSAGLAGSGNEQFF. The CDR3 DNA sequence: TGCAGTGCTGGACTAGCGGGGTCGGGGAATGAGCAGTTCTTC.

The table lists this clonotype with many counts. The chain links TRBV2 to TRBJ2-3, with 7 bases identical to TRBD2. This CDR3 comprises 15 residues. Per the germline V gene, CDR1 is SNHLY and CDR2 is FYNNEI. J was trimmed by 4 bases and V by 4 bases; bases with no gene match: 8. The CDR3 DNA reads TGTGCCAGCAGTGTAGGTAGCGGGCCGGCAGATACGCAGTATTTT. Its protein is CASSVGSGPADTQYF.